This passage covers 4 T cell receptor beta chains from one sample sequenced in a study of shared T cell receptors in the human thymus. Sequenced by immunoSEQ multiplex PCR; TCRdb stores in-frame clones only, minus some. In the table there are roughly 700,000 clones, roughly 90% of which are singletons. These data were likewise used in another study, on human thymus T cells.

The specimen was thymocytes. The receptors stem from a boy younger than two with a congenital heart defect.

The CDR3 nucleotides are TGTGCCAGCAGTCCTCGACAGGGCAGTAATGAAAAACTGTTTTTT. Its translation: CASSPRQGSNEKLFF. The chain employs TRBV27 and TRBJ1-4; 7 bases line up with TRBD1. The CDR3 runs 15 residues. After removal of 5 bases from V and 4 bases from J, the junction contained 7 bases not matched to a gene. Germline V lookup: CDR1 MNHEY, CDR2 SMNVEV (reference sequence).

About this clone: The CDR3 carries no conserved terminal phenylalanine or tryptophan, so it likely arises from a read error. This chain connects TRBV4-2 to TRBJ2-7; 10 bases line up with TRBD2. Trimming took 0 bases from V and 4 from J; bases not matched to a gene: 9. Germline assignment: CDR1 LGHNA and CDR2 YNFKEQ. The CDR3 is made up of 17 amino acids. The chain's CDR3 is CASSQENSSGRRYEQYL. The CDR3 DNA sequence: TGTGCCAGCAGCCAAGAGAATTCTAGCGGGAGAAGGTACGAGCAGTACCTC.

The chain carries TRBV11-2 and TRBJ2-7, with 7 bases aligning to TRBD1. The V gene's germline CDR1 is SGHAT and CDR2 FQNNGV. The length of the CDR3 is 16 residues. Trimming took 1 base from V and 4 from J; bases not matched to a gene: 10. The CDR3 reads CASSLGGRGYNYEQYF. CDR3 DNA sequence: TGTGCCAGCAGCTTAGGGGGCAGGGGGTACAATTACGAGCAGTACTTC.

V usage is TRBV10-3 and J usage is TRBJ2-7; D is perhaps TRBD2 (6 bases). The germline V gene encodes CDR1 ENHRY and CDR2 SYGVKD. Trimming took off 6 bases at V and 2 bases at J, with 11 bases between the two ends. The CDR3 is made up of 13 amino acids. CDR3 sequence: CAISPGGTYEQYF. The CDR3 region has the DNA TGTGCCATCAGCCCCGGGGGAACCTACGAGCAGTACTTC.